This T cell receptor beta chain was found in a study of cytomegalovirus exposure and HLA in healthy donors. Primers for the PCR totalled 60 Vbeta and 13 Jbeta. Sequencing was performed with immunoSEQ multiplex PCR; in TCRdb, only in-frame clones are kept and a portion is missing. The table shows over 110,000 clones, with 80% occurring only once. This CDR3 is built from 15 residues. Germline V gives CDR1 SEHNR, CDR2 FQNEAQ (reference sequence). Trimming took 1 base from V and 2 from J; bases not matched to a gene: 4. Sequences were obtained from PBMCs. The TCR was taken from a man aged 35-49 years in good health and CMV-seronegative. This sequence joins TRBV7-9 and TRBJ1-1, with 7 bases matching TRBD1. This CDR3 is CASSLGGTVNTEAFF. The CDR3 DNA reads as TGTGCCAGCAGCTTAGGCGGGACAGTTAACACTGAAGCTTTCTTT.